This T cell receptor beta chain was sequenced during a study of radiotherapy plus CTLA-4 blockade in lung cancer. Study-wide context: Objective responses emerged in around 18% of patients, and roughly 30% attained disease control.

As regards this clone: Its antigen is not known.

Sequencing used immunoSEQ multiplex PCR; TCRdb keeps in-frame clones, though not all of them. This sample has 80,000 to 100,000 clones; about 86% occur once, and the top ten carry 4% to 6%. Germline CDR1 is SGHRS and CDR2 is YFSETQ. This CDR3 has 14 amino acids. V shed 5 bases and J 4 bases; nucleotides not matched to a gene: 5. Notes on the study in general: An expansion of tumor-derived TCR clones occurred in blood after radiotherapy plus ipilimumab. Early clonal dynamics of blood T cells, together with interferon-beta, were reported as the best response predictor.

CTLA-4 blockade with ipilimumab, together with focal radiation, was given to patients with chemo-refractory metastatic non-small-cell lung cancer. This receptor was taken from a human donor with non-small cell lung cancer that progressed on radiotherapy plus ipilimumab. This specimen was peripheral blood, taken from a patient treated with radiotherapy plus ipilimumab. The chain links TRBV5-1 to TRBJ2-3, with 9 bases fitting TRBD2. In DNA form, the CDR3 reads TGCGCCAGCAGAGGACTAGCGAGTGCAGATACGCAGTATTTT. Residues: CASRGLASADTQYF.